The TCR beta chain described here comes from a study of blood T cell repertoires in COVID-19. Study-wide background: COVID-19 samples collected from the United States, Italy and Spain covered acute and convalescent phases. Nucleic acid was either cDNA or gDNA, and it came from T cells, B-cell-depleted T cells, or PBMCs.

With 2 bases clipped from V and 7 bases from J, the junction kept 15 bases outside the gene matches. There are 17 residues in the CDR3. Germline lookup yields CDR1 MNHEY and CDR2 SMNVEV (reference sequence). Authors' methods: Amplification of reference gene primers was used by the study to estimate nucleated cell counts. Generated by immunoSEQ multiplex PCR, the TCRdb table keeps only in-frame clones and is missing some. That table gives V, J and clone size, and the DNA gave D and trimming. The sample lists approximately 180,000 clones; more than 75% were seen once. This clone has only one observation.

The specimen sequenced was peripheral blood. The chain couples TRBV27 to TRBJ2-7; 9 bases are shared with TRBD2. This clonotype was obtained from a person between 65 and 79 years old with COVID-19, enrolled during active disease. CDR3 protein: CASSLDGSGSYTREQYF. The CDR3 DNA reads TGTGCCAGCAGTTTAGATGGTAGCGGGAGCTATACTCGGGAGCAGTACTTC.